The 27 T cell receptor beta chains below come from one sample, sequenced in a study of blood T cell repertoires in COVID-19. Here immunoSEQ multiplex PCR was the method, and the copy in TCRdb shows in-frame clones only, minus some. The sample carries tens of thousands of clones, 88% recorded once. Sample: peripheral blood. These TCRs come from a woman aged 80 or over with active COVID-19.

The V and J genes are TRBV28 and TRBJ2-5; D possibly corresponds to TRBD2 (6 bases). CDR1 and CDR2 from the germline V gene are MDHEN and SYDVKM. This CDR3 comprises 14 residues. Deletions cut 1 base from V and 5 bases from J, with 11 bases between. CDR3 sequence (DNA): TGTGCCAGCAGTTTATCGGGACTCGGGGAGACCCAGTACTTC. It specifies CASSLSGLGETQYF.

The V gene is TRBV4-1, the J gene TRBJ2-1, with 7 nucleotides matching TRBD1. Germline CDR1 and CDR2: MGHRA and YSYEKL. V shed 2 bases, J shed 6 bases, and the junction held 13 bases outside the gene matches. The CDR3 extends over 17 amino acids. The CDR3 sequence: CASSQKSGGVVGNEQFF. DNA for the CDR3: TGCGCCAGCAGCCAAAAGTCAGGGGGAGTAGTTGGCAATGAGCAGTTCTTC.

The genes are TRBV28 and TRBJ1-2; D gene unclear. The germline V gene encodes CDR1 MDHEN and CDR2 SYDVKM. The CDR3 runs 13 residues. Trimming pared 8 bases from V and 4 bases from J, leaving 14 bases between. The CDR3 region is CASRPSRLYGYTF. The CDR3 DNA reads TGTGCCAGCCGGCCTTCCAGGCTCTATGGCTACACCTTC.

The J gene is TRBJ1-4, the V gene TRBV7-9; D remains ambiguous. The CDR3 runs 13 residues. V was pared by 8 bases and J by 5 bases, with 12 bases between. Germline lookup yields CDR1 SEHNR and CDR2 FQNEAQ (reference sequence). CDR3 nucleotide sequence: TGTGCCAGCGGCCGGGATAGCAATGAAAAACTGTTTTTT. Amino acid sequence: CASGRDSNEKLFF.

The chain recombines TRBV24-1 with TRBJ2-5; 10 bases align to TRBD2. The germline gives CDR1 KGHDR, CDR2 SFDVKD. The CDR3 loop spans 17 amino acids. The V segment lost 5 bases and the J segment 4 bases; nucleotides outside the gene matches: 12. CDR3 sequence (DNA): TGTGCCACCAGTGCCCCCCCGAGAGCGGGAGGGGCAGAGACCCAGTACTTC. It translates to CATSAPPRAGGAETQYF.

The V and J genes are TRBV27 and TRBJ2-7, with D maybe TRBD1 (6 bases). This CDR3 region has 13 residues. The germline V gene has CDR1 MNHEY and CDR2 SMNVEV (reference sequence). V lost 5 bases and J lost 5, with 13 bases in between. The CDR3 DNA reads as TGTGCCAGCAGTACAGGGATTGGGCACGAGCAGTACTTC. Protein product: CASSTGIGHEQYF.

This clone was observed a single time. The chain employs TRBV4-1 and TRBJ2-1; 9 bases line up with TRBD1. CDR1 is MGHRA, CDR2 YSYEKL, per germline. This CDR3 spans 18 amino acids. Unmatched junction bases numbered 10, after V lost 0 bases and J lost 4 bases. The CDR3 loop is CASSQDRTGVGGYNEQFF. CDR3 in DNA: TGCGCCAGCAGCCAAGATAGGACAGGGGTCGGGGGATACAATGAGCAGTTCTTC.

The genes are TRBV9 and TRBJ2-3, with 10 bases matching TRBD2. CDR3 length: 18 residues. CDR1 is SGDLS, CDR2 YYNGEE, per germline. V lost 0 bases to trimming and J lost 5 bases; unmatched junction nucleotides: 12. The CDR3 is CASSVGRGSGRRGDTQYF. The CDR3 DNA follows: TGTGCCAGCAGCGTAGGACGGGGTAGCGGGAGGAGGGGAGATACGCAGTATTTT.

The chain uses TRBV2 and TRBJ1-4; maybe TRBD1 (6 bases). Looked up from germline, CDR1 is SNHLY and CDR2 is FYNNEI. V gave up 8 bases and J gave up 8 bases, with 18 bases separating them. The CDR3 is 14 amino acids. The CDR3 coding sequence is TGTGCCAGCCAAAGGGACAAAAGCAGCGAAAAACTGTTTTTT. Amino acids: CASQRDKSSEKLFF.

The CDR3 sequence: CASSWQGSPPDTQYF. The CDR3 DNA follows: TGTGCCAGCAGCTGGCAGGGTTCACCCCCAGATACGCAGTATTTT. The chain links TRBV7-3 to TRBJ2-3, with D possibly being TRBD1 (5 bases). The CDR3 loop spans 15 amino acids. Germline CDR1 SGHTA, CDR2 FQGTGA. Trimming removed 4 bases at V and 4 bases at J, with 15 bases between.

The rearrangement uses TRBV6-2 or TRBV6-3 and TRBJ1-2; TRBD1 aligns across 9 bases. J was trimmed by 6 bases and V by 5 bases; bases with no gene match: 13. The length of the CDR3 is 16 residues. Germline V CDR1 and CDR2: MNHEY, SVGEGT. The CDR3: CASSTNRDRVVNGYTF. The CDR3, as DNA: TGTGCCAGCAGTACCAACCGGGACAGGGTCGTGAATGGCTACACCTTC.

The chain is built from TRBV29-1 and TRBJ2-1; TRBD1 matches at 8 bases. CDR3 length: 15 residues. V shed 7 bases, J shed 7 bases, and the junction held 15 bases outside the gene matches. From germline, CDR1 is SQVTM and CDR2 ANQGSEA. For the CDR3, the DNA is TGCAGCGGAGTGACTCAGGGGGCACGTTGGAATGAGCAGTTCTTC. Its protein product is CSGVTQGARWNEQFF.

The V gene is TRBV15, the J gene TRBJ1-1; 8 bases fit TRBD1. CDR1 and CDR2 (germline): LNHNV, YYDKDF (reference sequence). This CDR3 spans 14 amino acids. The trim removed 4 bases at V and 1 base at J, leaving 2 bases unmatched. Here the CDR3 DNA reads TGTGCCACCAGCACTGACAGGGGGAACACTGAAGCTTTCTTT. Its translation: CATSTDRGNTEAFF.

The CDR3 protein is CASSPQPSGRIEQFF. The CDR3 coding sequence is TGTGCCAGCAGCCCACAACCTAGCGGGAGAATTGAGCAGTTCTTC. The chain carries TRBV7-3 and TRBJ2-1; 10 bases agree with TRBD2. V shed 5 bases, J shed 9 bases, and the junction held 10 bases outside the gene matches. Germline loops: CDR1 SGHTA, CDR2 FQGTGA. The CDR3 contains 15 residues.

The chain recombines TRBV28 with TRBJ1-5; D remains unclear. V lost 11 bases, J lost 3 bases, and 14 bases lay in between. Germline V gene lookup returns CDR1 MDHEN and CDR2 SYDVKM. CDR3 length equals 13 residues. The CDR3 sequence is CAVSPRNNQPQHF. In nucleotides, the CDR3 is TGTGCCGTTTCTCCCAGGAACAATCAGCCCCAGCATTTT.

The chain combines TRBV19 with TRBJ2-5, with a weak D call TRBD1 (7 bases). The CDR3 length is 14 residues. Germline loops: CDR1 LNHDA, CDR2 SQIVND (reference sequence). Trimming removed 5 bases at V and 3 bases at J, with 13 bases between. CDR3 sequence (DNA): TGTGCCAGTAGTCGCGGGACAGATAAAGAGACCCAGTACTTC. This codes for CASSRGTDKETQYF.

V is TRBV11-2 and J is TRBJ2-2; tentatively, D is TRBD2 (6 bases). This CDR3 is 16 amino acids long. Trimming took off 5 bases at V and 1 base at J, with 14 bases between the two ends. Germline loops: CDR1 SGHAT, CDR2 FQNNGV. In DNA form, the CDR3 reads TGTGCCAGCAGCCCTCTTAGCGGAGGGAACACCGGGGAGCTGTTTTTT. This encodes CASSPLSGGNTGELFF.

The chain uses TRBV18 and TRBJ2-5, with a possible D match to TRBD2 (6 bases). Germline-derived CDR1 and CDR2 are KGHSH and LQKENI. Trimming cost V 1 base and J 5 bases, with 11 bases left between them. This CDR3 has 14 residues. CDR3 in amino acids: CASSPRGGEETQYF. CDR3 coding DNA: TGTGCCAGCTCACCACGGGGAGGTGAGGAGACCCAGTACTTC.

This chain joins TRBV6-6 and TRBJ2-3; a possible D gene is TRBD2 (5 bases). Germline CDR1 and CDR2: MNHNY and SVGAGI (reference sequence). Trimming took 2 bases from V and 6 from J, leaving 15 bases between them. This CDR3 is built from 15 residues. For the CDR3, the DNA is TGTGCCAGCAGTTACCCTAGCTCCCCGGGGGATACGCAGTATTTT. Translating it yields CASSYPSSPGDTQYF.

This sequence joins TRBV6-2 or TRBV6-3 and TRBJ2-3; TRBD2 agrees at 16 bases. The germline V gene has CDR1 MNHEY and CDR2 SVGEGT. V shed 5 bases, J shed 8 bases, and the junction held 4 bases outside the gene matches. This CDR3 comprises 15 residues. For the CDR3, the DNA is TGTGCCAGCAGTGGGACTAGCGGGAGGGGCGGTACGCAGTATTTT. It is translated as CASSGTSGRGGTQYF.

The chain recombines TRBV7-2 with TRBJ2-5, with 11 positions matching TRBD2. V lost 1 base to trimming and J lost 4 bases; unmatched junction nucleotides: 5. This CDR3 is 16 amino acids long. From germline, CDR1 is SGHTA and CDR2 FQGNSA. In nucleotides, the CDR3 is TGTGCCAGCAGCTTAGAGAGGGGGACTAGCGGAGAGACCCAGTACTTC. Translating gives CASSLERGTSGETQYF.

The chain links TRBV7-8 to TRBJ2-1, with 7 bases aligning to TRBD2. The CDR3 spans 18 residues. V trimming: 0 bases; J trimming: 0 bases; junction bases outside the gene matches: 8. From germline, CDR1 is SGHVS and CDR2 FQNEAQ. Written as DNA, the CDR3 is TGTGCCAGCAGCTTAGCCCTAACTAGCGTTTACTCCTACAATGAGCAGTTCTTC. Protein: CASSLALTSVYSYNEQFF.

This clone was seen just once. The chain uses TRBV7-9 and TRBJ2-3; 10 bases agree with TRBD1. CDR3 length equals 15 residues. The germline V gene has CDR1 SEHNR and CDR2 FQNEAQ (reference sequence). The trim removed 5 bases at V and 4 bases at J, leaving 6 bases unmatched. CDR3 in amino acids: CASSRTGQGPDTQYF. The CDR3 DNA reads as TGTGCCAGCAGCCGAACGGGACAGGGGCCAGATACGCAGTATTTT.

CDR3 in amino acids: CASSLGQTYRAAPYNEQFF. The CDR3 nucleotides are TGCGCCAGCAGCTTGGGACAGACCTATAGGGCGGCCCCCTACAATGAGCAGTTCTTC. The chain couples TRBV5-1 to TRBJ2-1, with D tentatively TRBD1 (5 bases). The CDR3 loop spans 19 amino acids. Germline V gene lookup returns CDR1 SGHRS and CDR2 YFSETQ. Trimming took 0 bases from V and 2 from J, leaving 21 bases between them.

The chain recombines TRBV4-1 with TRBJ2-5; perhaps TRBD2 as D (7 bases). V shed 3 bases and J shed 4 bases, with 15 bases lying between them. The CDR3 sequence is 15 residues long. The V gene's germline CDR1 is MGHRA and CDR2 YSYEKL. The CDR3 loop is CASSQWRGGGETQYF. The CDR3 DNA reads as TGCGCCAGCAGCCAGTGGAGGGGGGGCGGAGAGACCCAGTACTTC.

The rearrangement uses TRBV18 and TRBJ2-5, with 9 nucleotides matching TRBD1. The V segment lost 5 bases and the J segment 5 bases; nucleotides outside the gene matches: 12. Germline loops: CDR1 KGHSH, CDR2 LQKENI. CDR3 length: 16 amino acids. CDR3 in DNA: TGTGCCAGCTCATCTCTGCAGACAGGGGGAGGGGAGACCCAGTACTTC. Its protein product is CASSSLQTGGGETQYF.

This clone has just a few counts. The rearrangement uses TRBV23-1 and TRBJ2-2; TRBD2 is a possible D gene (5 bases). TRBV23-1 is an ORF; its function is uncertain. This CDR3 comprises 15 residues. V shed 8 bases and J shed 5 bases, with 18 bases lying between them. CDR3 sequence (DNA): TGCGCCAGCCCACAGAGGGCTAGGAGGACCGGGGAGCTGTTTTTT. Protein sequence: CASPQRARRTGELFF.